These 8 T cell receptor beta chains share one sample of origin, sequenced in a study of beta chain features in type 1 diabetes. Notes on the study in general: Across all four CD4+ subsets, people with type 1 diabetes showed modestly shorter TCRB CDR3s.

These receptors lack a known antigen. Reverse transcription of all isolated RNA meant that expressed TCRB transcripts were sequenced. Clones were read by immunoSEQ multiplex PCR, and TCRdb kept only the in-frame ones, dropping some. The profile covers under 200,000 clones, with around 8.4% appearing a single time and 0.45% to 0.55% taken by the ten largest. The specimen sequenced was central memory CD4+ T cells from blood. These receptors all stem from a woman under 30 with type 1 diabetes.

This clone was counted only a few times. The genes are TRBV23-1 and TRBJ2-7, with a weak D call TRBD1 (6 bases). TRBV23-1 is an ORF, and what it does is uncertain. CDR3 length: 16 residues. The V end was cut by 2 bases, the J end by 2 bases, with 16 bases between. CDR3 loop: CASSQQFRDTAYEQYF. The CDR3, as DNA: TGCGCCAGCAGTCAACAATTTAGGGACACCGCCTACGAGCAGTACTTC.

This sequence joins TRBV30 and TRBJ2-7, with D possibly matching TRBD2 (5 bases). CDR1 and CDR2 (germline): GTSNPN, SVGIG (reference sequence). V dropped 0 bases and J dropped 0 bases, with 9 bases sitting between them. The CDR3 covers 14 residues. CDR3 coding DNA: TGTGCCTGGAGTGTGGTTCGGGGCTCCTACGAGCAGTACTTC. Protein product: CAWSVVRGSYEQYF.

Only a few counts were recorded for this clone. The chain combines TRBV4-1 with TRBJ2-1; TRBD2 matches at 9 bases. The CDR3 consists of 15 residues. Germline V gene data show CDR1 as MGHRA and CDR2 as YSYEKL. V lost 5 bases to trimming and J lost 3 bases; unmatched junction nucleotides: 5. The CDR3 loop reads CASSSSSGSYNEQFF. The CDR3 DNA sequence: TGCGCCAGCAGCTCCAGTAGCGGGAGCTACAATGAGCAGTTCTTC.

This clone was picked up a small number of times. The V call is TRBV19, the J call TRBJ2-7, with D possibly TRBD1 on 6 matching bases. Germline V lookup: CDR1 LNHDA, CDR2 SQIVND (reference sequence). This CDR3 spans 14 amino acids. V was cut by 6 bases and J by 3 bases, with 15 bases left in between. The CDR3 is CASRDRDKSYEQYF. CDR3 coding DNA: TGTGCCAGTAGGGACCGGGACAAGAGCTACGAGCAGTACTTC.

This clone has a handful of counts. The chain combines TRBV7-9 with TRBJ2-5, with 7 bases matching TRBD2. This CDR3 spans 17 amino acids. Germline loops: CDR1 SEHNR, CDR2 FQNEAQ (reference sequence). V was clipped by 5 bases and J by 4 bases; unmatched bases: 16. CDR3 region: CASSVSSGQGGRETQYF. CDR3 coding DNA: TGTGCCAGCAGCGTCAGTAGCGGTCAGGGAGGGAGAGAGACCCAGTACTTC.

This clone was counted a few times. The chain uses TRBV21-1 and TRBJ2-7; whether TRBD2, the table's D call, matches the DNA was not checked. TRBV21-1 is termed a pseudogene. CDR3 length: 13 residues. The chain's CDR3 is CASSRGTGYEQYF. In nucleotides, the CDR3 is TGTGCCAGCAGCCGTGGGACTGGCTACGAGCAGTACTTC.

The J gene is TRBJ2-5, the V gene TRBV7-2; no definite D call. The CDR3 totals 14 residues. Germline CDR1 SGHTA, CDR2 FQGNSA. Trimming pared 5 bases from V and 3 bases from J, leaving 13 bases between. The DNA for the CDR3 is TGTGCCAGCAGCCCCCCTTCCCCCGAAGAGACCCAGTACTTC. As protein: CASSPPSPEETQYF.

The rearrangement joins TRBV15 to TRBJ2-5; D is perhaps TRBD2 (6 bases). The end of the DNA fits TRBJ2-7 better, so the J call may be wrong. There are 14 residues in the CDR3. CDR1 and CDR2 from the germline V gene are LNHNV and YYDKDF (reference sequence). Written as DNA, the CDR3 is TGTGCCACCAGCACGGATCGGGGGAGTTACGAGCAGTACTTC. Translating it yields CATSTDRGSYEQYF.